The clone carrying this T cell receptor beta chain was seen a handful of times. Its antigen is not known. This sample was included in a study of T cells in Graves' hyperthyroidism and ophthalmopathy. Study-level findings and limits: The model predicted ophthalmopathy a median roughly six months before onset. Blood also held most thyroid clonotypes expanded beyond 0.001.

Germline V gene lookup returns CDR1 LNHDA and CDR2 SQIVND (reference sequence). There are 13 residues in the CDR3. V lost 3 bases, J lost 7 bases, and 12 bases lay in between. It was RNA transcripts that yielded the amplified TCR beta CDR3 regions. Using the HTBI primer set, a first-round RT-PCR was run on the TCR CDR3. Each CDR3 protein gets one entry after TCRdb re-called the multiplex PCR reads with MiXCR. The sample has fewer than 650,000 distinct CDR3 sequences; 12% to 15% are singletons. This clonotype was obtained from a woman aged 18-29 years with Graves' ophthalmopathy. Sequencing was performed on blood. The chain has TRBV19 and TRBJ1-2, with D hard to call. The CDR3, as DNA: TGTGCCAGTAGTATCGACCGCGCCCGTGGCTACACCTTC. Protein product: CASSIDRARGYTF.